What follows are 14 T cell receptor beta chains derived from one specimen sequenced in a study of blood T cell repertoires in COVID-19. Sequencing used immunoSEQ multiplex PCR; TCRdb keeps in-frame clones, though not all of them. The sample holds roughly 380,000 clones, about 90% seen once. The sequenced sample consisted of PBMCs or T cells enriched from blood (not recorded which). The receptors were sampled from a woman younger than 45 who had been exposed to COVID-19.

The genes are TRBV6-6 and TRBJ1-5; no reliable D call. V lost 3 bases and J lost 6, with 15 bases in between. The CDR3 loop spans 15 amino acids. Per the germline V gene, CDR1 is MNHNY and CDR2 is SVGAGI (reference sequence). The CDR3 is CASSYIAGLGQPQHF. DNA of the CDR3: TGTGCCAGCAGTTATATTGCGGGGTTGGGTCAGCCCCAGCATTTT.

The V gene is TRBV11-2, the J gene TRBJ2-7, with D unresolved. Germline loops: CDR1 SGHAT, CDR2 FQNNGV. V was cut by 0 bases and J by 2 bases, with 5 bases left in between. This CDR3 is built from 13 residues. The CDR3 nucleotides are TGTGCCAGCAGCTTAGATCTCCCCTACGAGCAGTACTTC. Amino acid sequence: CASSLDLPYEQYF.

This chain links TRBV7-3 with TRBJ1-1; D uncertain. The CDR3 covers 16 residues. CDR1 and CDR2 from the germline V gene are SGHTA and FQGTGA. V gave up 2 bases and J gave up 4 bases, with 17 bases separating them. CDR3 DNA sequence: TGTGCCAGCAGCTTAGTTCGGCTCCAGGTGGGCACTGAAGCTTTCTTT. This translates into CASSLVRLQVGTEAFF.

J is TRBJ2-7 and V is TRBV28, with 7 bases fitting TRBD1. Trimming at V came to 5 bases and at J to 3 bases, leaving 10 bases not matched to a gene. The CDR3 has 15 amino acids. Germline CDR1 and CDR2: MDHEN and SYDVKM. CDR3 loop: CASSITGTVGYEQYF. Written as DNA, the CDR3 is TGTGCCAGCAGTATCACCGGGACAGTAGGCTACGAGCAGTACTTC.

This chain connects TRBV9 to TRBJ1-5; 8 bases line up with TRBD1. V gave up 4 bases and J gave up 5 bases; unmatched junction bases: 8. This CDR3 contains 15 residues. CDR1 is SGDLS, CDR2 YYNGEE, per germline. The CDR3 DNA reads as TGTGCCAGCAGCCCCGGGACAGGTTGGGATCAGCCCCAGCATTTT. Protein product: CASSPGTGWDQPQHF.

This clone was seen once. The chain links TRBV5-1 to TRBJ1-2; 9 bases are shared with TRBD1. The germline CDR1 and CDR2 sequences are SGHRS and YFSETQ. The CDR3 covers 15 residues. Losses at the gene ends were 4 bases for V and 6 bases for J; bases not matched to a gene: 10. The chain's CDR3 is CASSLEGQGVDGYTF. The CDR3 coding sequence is TGCGCCAGCAGCCTCGAGGGACAGGGAGTGGATGGCTACACCTTC.

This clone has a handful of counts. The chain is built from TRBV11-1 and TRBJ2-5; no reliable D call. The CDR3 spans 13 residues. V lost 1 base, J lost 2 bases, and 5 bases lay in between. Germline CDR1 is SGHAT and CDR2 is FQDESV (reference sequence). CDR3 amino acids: CASSLGPQETQYF. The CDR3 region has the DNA TGTGCCAGCAGCTTAGGTCCGCAAGAGACCCAGTACTTC.

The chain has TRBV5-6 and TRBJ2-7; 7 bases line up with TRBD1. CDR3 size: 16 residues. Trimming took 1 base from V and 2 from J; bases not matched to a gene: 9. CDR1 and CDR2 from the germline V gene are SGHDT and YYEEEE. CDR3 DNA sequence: TGTGCCAGCAGCTTGACCGAGGACAGGTGGGCCTACGAGCAGTACTTC. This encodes CASSLTEDRWAYEQYF.

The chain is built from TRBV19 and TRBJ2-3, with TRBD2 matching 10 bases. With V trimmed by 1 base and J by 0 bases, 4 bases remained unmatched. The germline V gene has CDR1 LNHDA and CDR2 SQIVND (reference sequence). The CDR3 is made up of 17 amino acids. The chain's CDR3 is CASSIGLAGVSTDTQYF. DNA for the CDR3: TGTGCCAGTAGTATAGGGCTAGCGGGAGTTAGCACAGATACGCAGTATTTT.

CDR3 bases: TGTGCCAGCAGTACGGTAGCGGGAGGGCTTGGGGGTGAGCAGTTCTTC. Its protein is CASSTVAGGLGGEQFF. The chain couples TRBV28 to TRBJ2-1, with 11 bases matching TRBD2. CDR3 length: 16 amino acids. CDR1 and CDR2 from the germline V gene are MDHEN and SYDVKM. Trimming cost V 5 bases and J 9 bases; bases outside gene matches: 12.

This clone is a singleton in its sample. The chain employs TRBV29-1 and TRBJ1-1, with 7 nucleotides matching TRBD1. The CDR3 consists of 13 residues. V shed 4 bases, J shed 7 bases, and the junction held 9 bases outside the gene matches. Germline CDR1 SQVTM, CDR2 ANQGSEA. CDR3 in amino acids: CSVGHRGRGEAFF. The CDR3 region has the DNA TGCAGCGTTGGGCATAGGGGGCGCGGTGAAGCTTTCTTT.

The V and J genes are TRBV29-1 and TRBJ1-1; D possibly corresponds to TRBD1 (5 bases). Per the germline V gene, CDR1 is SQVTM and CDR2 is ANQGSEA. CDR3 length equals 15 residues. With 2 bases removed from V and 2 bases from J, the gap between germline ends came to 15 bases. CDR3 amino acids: CSVEFLQGRNTEAFF. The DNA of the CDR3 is TGCAGCGTTGAATTTTTGCAGGGTCGAAACACTGAAGCTTTCTTT.

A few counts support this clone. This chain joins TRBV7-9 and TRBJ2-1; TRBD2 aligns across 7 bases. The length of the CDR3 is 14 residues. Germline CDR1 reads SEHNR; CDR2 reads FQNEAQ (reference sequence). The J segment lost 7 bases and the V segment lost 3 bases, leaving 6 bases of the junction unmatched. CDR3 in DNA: TGTGCCAGCAGCTTGGAGACTAGCAGGAATGAGCAGTTCTTC. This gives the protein CASSLETSRNEQFF.

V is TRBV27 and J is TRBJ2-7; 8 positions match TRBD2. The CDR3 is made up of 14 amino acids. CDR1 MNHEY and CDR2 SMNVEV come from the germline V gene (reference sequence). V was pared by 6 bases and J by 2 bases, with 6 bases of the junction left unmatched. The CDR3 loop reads CASSLVGGAYEQYF. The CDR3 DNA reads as TGTGCCAGCAGCCTGGTCGGGGGGGCCTACGAGCAGTACTTC.